This T cell receptor beta chain was identified during a study of blood T cell repertoires in COVID-19. About the study: Some COVID-19 samples were acute and others convalescent; all came from the United States, Italy and Spain. PBMCs, B-cell-depleted T cells, or T cells were the source of the cDNA or gDNA that made up the material.

The CDR3 has 17 amino acids. Germline V gene data show CDR1 as MGHRA and CDR2 as YSYEKL. With 1 base clipped from V and 7 bases from J, the junction kept 5 bases outside the gene matches. Cohort 3 recovery required two negative PCRs, clearance, or symptom resolution. Some clones are missing from TCRdb's copy, which holds only in-frame ones; the method was immunoSEQ multiplex PCR. The sample shows around 170,000 clones, over 75% of them seen only once. This clonotype was sampled from a woman in her forties or fifties who had recovered from COVID-19. The chain combines TRBV4-1 with TRBJ2-1; 15 nucleotides line up with TRBD2. Sequencing was performed on PBMCs or T cells enriched from blood (not recorded which). The CDR3 nucleotides read TGCGCCAGCAGCCAAGGGGGGGGGACTAGCGGGAGGAATGAGCAGTTCTTC. This gives the protein CASSQGGGTSGRNEQFF.